These 28 T cell receptor beta chains originate from one sample sequenced in a study of T cells after yellow fever vaccination. TCRdb independently ran MiXCR on the 5' RACE reads; one entry per CDR3 protein. The table shows almost 70,000 distinct CDR3 sequences, with around 6.2% occurring only once. Sequences were derived from CD4+ T cells sorted from PBMCs, sampled less than 18 days after the first yellow fever vaccination. The receptors originated from a man aged 18 to 35 who received the YFV17D yellow fever vaccine.

In its sample, this clonotype was seen many times. The chain combines TRBV29-1 with TRBJ1-1; 7 nucleotides align to TRBD1. The ends lost 6 bases at V and 3 bases at J; junction bases unmatched: 7. This CDR3 contains 13 residues. The germline V gene encodes CDR1 SQVTM and CDR2 ANQGSEA. This CDR3 reads CSVLTGYYTEAFF. CDR3 nucleotide sequence: TGCAGCGTCCTGACAGGGTACTACACTGAAGCTTTCTTT.

This clonotype was recorded at least ten times. This chain links TRBV7-9 with TRBJ2-3; D is unclear. Germline loops: CDR1 SEHNR, CDR2 FQNEAQ (reference sequence). Trimming left V 5 bases short and J 5 bases short, with 5 bases between. CDR3 size: 11 residues. The CDR3 region has the DNA TGTGCCAGCAGCGAAGGAGATACGCAGTATTTT. Residues: CASSEGDTQYF.

At least ten counts were recorded for this clonotype. The chain joins TRBV7-2 to TRBJ2-3; D gene uncertain. Germline V CDR1 and CDR2: SGHTA, FQGNSA. This CDR3 spans 16 amino acids. Between the trimmed V and J ends, which lost 1 base and 0 bases, there was a span of 11 bases. The DNA for the CDR3 is TGTGCCAGCAGCTTAGATTACGGCAGCAGCACAGATACGCAGTATTTT. Its protein product is CASSLDYGSSTDTQYF.

This clonotype occurred many times. The chain couples TRBV12-3 or TRBV12-4 to TRBJ1-2, with 7 bases fitting TRBD1. J was trimmed by 3 bases and V by 6 bases; bases with no gene match: 7. This CDR3 has 14 amino acids. DNA of the CDR3: TGTGCCAGCAGAGGGGGACAGCTAGACTATGGCTACACCTTC. Amino acids: CASRGGQLDYGYTF.

This clonotype was counted many times. The chain uses TRBV20-1 and TRBJ2-1; 16 nucleotides line up with TRBD2. Germline values: CDR1 DFQATT, CDR2 SNEGSKA (reference sequence). This CDR3 is built from 14 residues. The trim removed 5 bases at V and 8 bases at J, leaving 3 bases unmatched. CDR3 amino acids: CSAEGLAGGYEQFF. The CDR3 region has the DNA TGCAGTGCTGAGGGACTAGCGGGGGGGTATGAGCAGTTCTTC.

This clonotype was observed many times. This chain links TRBV5-6 with TRBJ2-7, with D unresolved. The CDR3 loop spans 12 amino acids. The germline V gene encodes CDR1 SGHDT and CDR2 YYEEEE. The ends were cut back, 0 bases at V and 6 bases at J, with 7 bases in the middle. The CDR3 loop is CASSLVEGEQYV. In DNA, the CDR3 is TGTGCCAGCAGCTTGGTCGAAGGCGAGCAGTACGTC.

This clonotype was observed at least ten times. The chain combines TRBV9 with TRBJ1-1; 9 bases match TRBD1. With 5 bases clipped from V and 7 bases from J, the junction kept 24 bases outside the gene matches. The CDR3 runs to 19 residues. Per the germline V gene, CDR1 is SGDLS and CDR2 is YYNGEE. The CDR3 DNA reads as TGTGCCAGCAGTCCGTACTCGATTCGGGCAACAGGGGGCTTCGGTGAAGCTTTCTTT. Its protein is CASSPYSIRATGGFGEAFF.

The table lists this clonotype with many counts. The limits of the CDR3 on the DNA are not certain, so only TCRdb's listed CDR3 is given. The V and J genes are TRBV7-5 and TRBJ2-3. TRBV7-5 is recorded as a pseudogene. The CDR3 is 17 residues long, counting both termini. The CDR3 loop is CISVPEARPSSTDTQYF.

Points on this clonotype: A much larger clone differs from this one at a single base, so this may be a read error. The chain couples TRBV2 to TRBJ2-5; no reliable D call. CDR1 is SNHLY, CDR2 FYNNEI, per germline. CDR3 size: 11 residues. V dropped 2 bases and J dropped 7 bases, with 5 bases sitting between them. CDR3 coding DNA: TGTGCCAGCAGTGAATGGGGGACCCAGTACTTC. This translates into CASSEWGTQYF.

There are many counts of this clonotype. CDR3 sequence (DNA): TGTGCCAGCAGCTCCGGGCCAGGGATGACAGATACGCAGTATTTT. It codes for CASSSGPGMTDTQYF. The V gene is TRBV7-3, the J gene TRBJ2-3; weak D call: TRBD1 (5 bases). V was trimmed by 4 bases and J by 3 bases, leaving 14 bases between them. This CDR3 spans 15 amino acids. Germline V gives CDR1 SGHTA, CDR2 FQGTGA.

This clonotype was counted at least ten times. The rearrangement links TRBV5-1 to TRBJ2-7; D possibly corresponds to TRBD1 (6 bases). Germline CDR1 reads SGHRS; CDR2 reads YFSETQ. Deletions cut 4 bases from V and 0 bases from J, with 11 bases between. CDR3 size: 14 residues. The CDR3 DNA follows: TGCGCCAGCAGCCCGGACAGCAGCTCCTACGAGCAGTACTTC. It encodes CASSPDSSSYEQYF.

Ten or more counts support this clonotype. The chain links TRBV6-1 to TRBJ1-1; no firm D call. Trimming shortened V by 6 bases and J by 1 base, and 12 bases separated the two germline ends. Germline V gene data show CDR1 as MNHNS and CDR2 as SASEGT. This CDR3 is 14 amino acids long. Here the CDR3 DNA reads TGTGCCAGCAGGAAAGTTGACTCGAACACTGAAGCTTTCTTT. Amino acids: CASRKVDSNTEAFF.

This clonotype was found many times. The V gene is TRBV5-1, the J gene TRBJ2-1; TRBD1 is a possible D gene (5 bases). The germline CDR1 and CDR2 sequences are SGHRS and YFSETQ. The V gene lost 0 bases and the J gene lost 13 bases, with 11 bases spanning the gap. The CDR3 consists of 12 residues. CDR3 loop: CASSLEGAPQFF. The CDR3 DNA follows: TGCGCCAGCAGCTTGGAAGGGGCTCCACAGTTCTTC.

This clonotype was recorded at least ten times. The chain couples TRBV21-1 to TRBJ2-3; the table's D call TRBD2 went unverified against the DNA. TRBV21-1 is marked as a pseudogene. CDR3 length: 15 amino acids. CDR3 residues: CASTIGTSGTDTQYF. DNA for the CDR3: TGTGCCAGCACCATCGGGACATCGGGAACAGATACGCAGTATTTT.

This clonotype has a count of ten or more. The DNA for the CDR3 is TGTGCCAGCAGCTTAGCAGGCGGAACAGATACGCAGTATTTT. Its translation is CASSLAGGTDTQYF. The genes are TRBV7-2 and TRBJ2-3; D is ambiguous. V lost 0 bases, J lost 3 bases, and 7 bases lay in between. The CDR3 covers 14 residues. The V gene's germline CDR1 is SGHTA and CDR2 FQGNSA.

The sample holds many counts of this clonotype. The V and J genes are TRBV12-3 or TRBV12-4 and TRBJ1-4; D possibly corresponds to TRBD1 (6 bases). Deletions cut 5 bases from V and 5 bases from J, with 12 bases between. The CDR3 spans 14 residues. CDR3 in amino acids: CASSRGALNEKLFF. The CDR3 region has the DNA TGTGCCAGCAGTCGGGGGGCCCTAAATGAAAAACTGTTTTTT.

This clonotype was counted many times. The CDR3 loop is CASSPFGLNTEAFF. CDR3 nucleotide sequence: TGTGCCAGCAGCCCCTTCGGCTTGAACACTGAAGCTTTCTTT. V and J are TRBV7-2 and TRBJ1-1, with D hard to call. CDR1 is SGHTA, CDR2 FQGNSA, per germline. Trimming left V 5 bases short and J 0 bases short, with 10 bases between. The CDR3 length is 14 residues.

Ten or more counts support this clonotype. The J gene is TRBJ2-5, the V gene TRBV3-1; TRBD2 aligns across 11 bases. Looked up from germline, CDR1 is LGHDT and CDR2 is YNNKEL (reference sequence). The CDR3 has 19 residues. Trimming took 4 bases from V and 2 from J; bases not matched to a gene: 15. The CDR3 nucleotides read TGTGCCAGCAGCCTTGGCGGGTGGACTAGCGGGCGTGAACAAGAGACCCAGTACTTC. It yields the protein CASSLGGWTSGREQETQYF.

This clonotype was seen at least ten times. The chain carries TRBV12-3 or TRBV12-4 and TRBJ1-5; D possibly corresponds to TRBD1 (5 bases). V lost 6 bases and J 6 bases, leaving 12 bases between the germline ends. This CDR3 contains 13 residues. CDR3 sequence reads: CASSQGEGQPQHF. The CDR3 DNA follows: TGTGCCAGCAGCCAGGGAGAAGGTCAGCCCCAGCATTTT.

CDR3 region: CSARGQGLSGANVLTF. The CDR3 nucleotides are TGCAGTGCTAGGGGACAGGGGCTCTCTGGGGCCAACGTCCTGACTTTC. The V gene is TRBV20-1, the J gene TRBJ2-6, with TRBD1 matching over 10 bases. This CDR3 comprises 16 residues. V shed 3 bases, J shed 0 bases, and the junction held 2 bases outside the gene matches. CDR1 DFQATT and CDR2 SNEGSKA come from the germline V gene (reference sequence).

Many counts were recorded for this clonotype. The chain combines TRBV11-2 with TRBJ2-5; TRBD2 agrees at 9 bases. The CDR3 is 14 residues long. Germline V gene lookup returns CDR1 SGHAT and CDR2 FQNNGV. V was pared by 4 bases and J by 5 bases, with 5 bases of the junction left unmatched. Here the CDR3 reads CASSSGLASETQYF. DNA of the CDR3: TGTGCCAGCAGCTCGGGACTAGCAAGTGAGACCCAGTACTTC.

This clonotype was counted at least ten times. The chain combines TRBV7-9 with TRBJ1-1; 7 bases fit TRBD1. The CDR3 consists of 16 residues. Germline CDR1 reads SEHNR; CDR2 reads FQNEAQ (reference sequence). The V gene end was trimmed by 0 bases and the J gene end by 1 base; junction bases not matched to a gene: 5. DNA of the CDR3: TGTGCCAGCAGCTTAGCAAGTGGGACAGAGAACACTGAAGCTTTCTTT. Its translation is CASSLASGTENTEAFF.

The chain recombines TRBV5-6 with TRBJ1-3; maybe TRBD1 (6 bases). Germline V lookup: CDR1 SGHDT, CDR2 YYEEEE. The CDR3 runs to 15 residues. Trimming took off 3 bases at V and 0 bases at J, with 10 bases between the two ends. The CDR3: CASSSTGSSGNTIYF. The DNA for the CDR3 is TGTGCCAGCAGCTCAACAGGGAGCTCTGGAAACACCATATATTTT.

This clonotype was observed a handful of times. This rearrangement joins TRBV30 to TRBJ1-2; D is uncertain. This CDR3 is built from 11 residues. The V gene lost 1 base and the J gene lost 7 bases, with 7 bases spanning the gap. Per germline, CDR1 GTSNPN and CDR2 SVGIG (reference sequence). CDR3 amino acids: CAWSGWVGYTF. CDR3 nucleotides: TGTGCCTGGAGTGGCTGGGTTGGCTACACCTTC.

This clonotype was counted at least ten times. The V gene is TRBV15, the J gene TRBJ2-4; weak D call: TRBD1 (5 bases). The CDR3 contains 17 residues. V was clipped by 5 bases and J by 0 bases, with 17 bases between them. CDR1 is LNHNV and CDR2 is YYDKDF in the germline V gene (reference sequence). Written as DNA, the CDR3 is TGTGCCACCAGCTCCCGACTGGGGCCTCTAGCCAAAAACATTCAGTACTTC. Its translation: CATSSRLGPLAKNIQYF.

This clonotype was counted at least ten times. The V and J genes are TRBV6-2 or TRBV6-3 and TRBJ2-7; unclear D gene. V gave up 7 bases and J gave up 7 bases, with 20 bases separating them. CDR1 and CDR2 (germline): MNHEY, SVGEGT. This CDR3 contains 14 residues. The CDR3 nucleotides read TGTGCCAGCAAGTCGTACAGCGAGGTGGGAGAGCAGTACTTC. As protein: CASKSYSEVGEQYF.

This clonotype came up many times. The genes are TRBV7-2 and TRBJ1-1, with TRBD1 identical over 9 bases. Per germline, CDR1 SGHTA and CDR2 FQGNSA. The CDR3 is 13 residues long. Germline trimming cut 5 bases from V and 5 bases from J; bases unmatched to any gene: 3. The CDR3 sequence is CASSRQGGTEAFF. CDR3 coding DNA: TGTGCCAGCAGCCGACAGGGGGGGACTGAAGCTTTCTTT.

This clonotype was recorded many times. The chain employs TRBV29-1 and TRBJ2-1; 8 bases are shared with TRBD2. CDR1 is SQVTM, CDR2 ANQGSEA, per germline. Unmatched junction bases numbered 10, after V lost 6 bases and J lost 9 bases. The CDR3 has 13 amino acids. CDR3 region: CSVGGGVHVEQFF. For the CDR3, the DNA is TGCAGCGTCGGGGGGGGGGTACACGTTGAGCAGTTCTTC.